The subject of this entry is one TCR beta chain. A single count supports this clone. The target of this receptor is not known. No clone much larger than this one lies a single base away; base qualities are absent. Measured from the cysteine to the phenylalanine, the CDR3 is 14 residues long. Of all the DNA, just the CDR3 is kept, 42 bases in frame from base 1. V lost 4 bases and J lost 5 bases; the stretch between them is 16 bases long. In the germline V gene, CDR1 corresponds to SGHRS and CDR2 to YFSETQ. The sample comes from a study of circulating and synovial CD4+ cells in juvenile arthritis (dated by TCRdb to the mid-2010s). Broadly, across the study: TCRbeta CDR3 repertoires of circulating HLA-DR+ CD4 T cells, bulk blood CD4 T cells and synovial CD4 T cells were compared within each patient. The goal of the repertoire sequencing was to confirm that synovial clonotypes were enriched in a circulating synovial-like CD4 T cell subset. Overall study outcomes, separate from this receptor: Circulating pathogenic-like lymphocytes clustered together with synovial T cells and shared a substantially larger fraction of CDR3 sequences with synovium than bulk blood did. Because CPL samples and bulk blood CD4 samples differed in T cell genome counts by at least an order of magnitude, sample-size effects were addressed. Synovial and circulating pathogenic-like lymphocyte repertoires were less diverse than bulk blood CD4 repertoires, and some CPL samples were as oligoclonal as synovium. Overlap with synovium increased with sequencing depth, so measured shared-clonotype fractions likely underestimated the full repertoire overlap. No difference between circulating pathogenic-like lymphocytes and bulk blood T cells was detected by traditional Vbeta family usage analysis.

The sequenced samples were obtained from patients with active juvenile idiopathic arthritis. Cells were sorted immediately after thawing, with dead cells excluded using Live/Dead Fixable Near-IR Stain. The library was generated by the immunoSEQ multiplex PCR assay. TCRbeta CDR3 sequencing was carried out by an external provider as a commercial service. In the authors' own workflow: The analyses used productive nucleotide sequences together with amino acid sequences obtained by in silico translation. Diversity was measured as Renyi entropy over a range of alpha values, and the median of 200 repeated subsamples was taken to equalise sample size. Pairwise repertoire distance was calculated as one minus the Chao-modified Jaccard index, correcting for under-sampling, and used for clustering. Frequency-weighted overlap with synovial clonotypes was calculated across 200 sample sizes, using 200 draws without replacement for each, and the value reported was the one at the size of the smaller sample. Here the immuneACCESS table is served through TCRdb, limited to in-frame sequences with V and J called. Missing clones are a known gap in these copies; in checked studies unresolved V genes cover under half, and the rest lacks a known reason. V and J calls and clone size come straight from that table; D and trimming were deduced from the DNA. For this sample the table gives 30,000 to 40,000 clones, of which nearly 95% were detected only once. In total, the top ten clones hold around 0.7% of the sample.

Recombination linked TRBV5-1 to TRBJ2-7; the D gene is perhaps TRBD2, from 5 matching bases. The clonotype comes from a human donor with juvenile idiopathic arthritis. Sequencing input: CD4+ T cells from blood. Read as DNA, the sequence is TGCGCCAGCAGCCCTGGTTGGGGAGTGGACGAGCAGTACTTC. Translation gives CASSPGWGVDEQYF.